One sample yielded the 12 T cell receptor beta chains listed below, sequenced in a study of CD8+ T cells in alopecia areata. After isolation, RNA underwent reverse transcription to generate cDNA as the sequencing template. TCRdb keeps only in-frame clones here, not all; method: immunoSEQ multiplex PCR. The sample holds a few hundred thousand clones, 60% seen once. Treatment of the sample: oral pan-JAK inhibitor, 5-10 mg twice daily. The sequencing used CD4+ T cells sorted from blood, collected around week 54, from a patient treated with tofacitinib. The source is a human donor with alopecia areata.

The genes are TRBV15 and TRBJ2-7; no clear D gene. V was pared by 1 base and J by 2 bases, with 9 bases between. This CDR3 comprises 14 residues. From germline, CDR1 is LNHNV and CDR2 YYDKDF (reference sequence). The CDR3 sequence is CATSRGPLTYEQYF. The DNA for the CDR3 is TGTGCCACCAGCAGAGGACCACTGACCTACGAGCAGTACTTC.

This clone has only a few counts. The chain carries TRBV29-1 and TRBJ2-1; D uncertain. The CDR3 runs to 11 residues. Trimming removed 1 base at V and 8 bases at J, with 6 bases between. Germline-derived CDR1 and CDR2 are SQVTM and ANQGSEA. The CDR3 DNA sequence: TGCAGCGTTGAAGGGGTGTATGAGCAGTTCTTC. It translates to CSVEGVYEQFF.

V usage is TRBV25-1 and J usage is TRBJ1-6; D gene unclear. V shed 1 base and J shed 6 bases, with 4 bases lying between them. The CDR3 sequence is 13 residues long. The germline V gene has CDR1 MGHDK and CDR2 SYGVNS. The CDR3 DNA reads TGTGCCAGCAGTGAATCAGTTAATTCACCCCTCCACTTT. It is translated as CASSESVNSPLHF.

The chain employs TRBV5-1 and TRBJ2-6; D unclear. This CDR3 region has 14 residues. Germline CDR1 is SGHRS and CDR2 is YFSETQ. V was shortened by 6 bases and J by 4 bases, with 11 bases between the two germline ends. CDR3 DNA: TGCGCCAGCATGGGAACAGCCGGGGCCAACGTCCTGACTTTC. Encoded protein: CASMGTAGANVLTF.

The V and J genes are TRBV13 and TRBJ2-3, with D tentatively TRBD2 (6 bases). With 6 bases removed from V and 1 base from J, the gap between germline ends came to 11 bases. This CDR3 has 14 amino acids. Germline CDR1 and CDR2: PRHDT and FYEKMQ (reference sequence). This CDR3 reads CASSKWGGTDTQYF. The DNA for the CDR3 is TGTGCCAGCAGTAAGTGGGGGGGCACAGATACGCAGTATTTT. Together with reference TRBV13 and TRBJ2-3, the CDR3 gives the full variable domain: AAGVIQSPRHLIKEKRETATLKCYPIPRHDTVYWYQQGPGQDPQFLISFYEKMQSDKGSIPDRFSAQQFSDYHSELNMSSLELGDSALYFCASSKWGGTDTQYFGPGTRLTVL.

The rearrangement links TRBV13 to TRBJ2-7; D assignment may be TRBD1 or TRBD2 (5 bases each). The CDR3 is 16 amino acids. Trimming took off 2 bases at V and 0 bases at J, with 14 bases between the two ends. The germline CDR1 and CDR2 sequences are PRHDT and FYEKMQ (reference sequence). The CDR3 nucleotides are TGTGCCAGCAGCTTATACGGGGCGTCTCCCTCCTACGAGCAGTACTTC. Protein product: CASSLYGASPSYEQYF.

The chain uses TRBV6-6 and TRBJ1-2, with 9 positions matching TRBD1. Germline lookup yields CDR1 MNHNY and CDR2 SVGAGI (reference sequence). This CDR3 region has 12 residues. Unmatched junction bases numbered 4, after V lost 7 bases and J lost 7 bases. The CDR3 is CASMDRGIGYTF. The CDR3 DNA reads TGTGCCAGCATGGACAGGGGCATTGGCTACACCTTC.

The sample holds a few counts of this clone. Since a much larger clone is just one base distant, this may be a read error. The chain joins TRBV7-2 to TRBJ2-5; D is unresolved. This CDR3 region has 13 residues. V was trimmed by 3 bases and J by 1 base, leaving 6 bases between them. Germline-derived CDR1 and CDR2 are SGHTA and FQGNSA. The CDR3 region has the DNA TGTGCCAGCAGCTTCGGCAGCCAAGAGACCCAGTACTTC. Its protein product is CASSFGSQETQYF.

A few counts support this clone. The V gene is TRBV29-1, the J gene TRBJ2-3; 7 bases match TRBD1. Per germline, CDR1 SQVTM and CDR2 ANQGSEA. The J segment lost 0 bases and the V segment lost 8 bases, leaving 8 bases of the junction unmatched. CDR3 length equals 14 residues. The CDR3 nucleotides are TGCAGCTTCATGGACAGGCCTAGCACAGATACGCAGTATTTT. The encoded protein is CSFMDRPSTDTQYF.

This clone was detected a few times. The gene calls are TRBV4-1 and TRBJ2-1; D gene uncertain. The CDR3 is made up of 13 amino acids. Germline V gives CDR1 MGHRA, CDR2 YSYEKL. The V end was cut by 0 bases, the J end by 3 bases, with 3 bases between. In nucleotides, the CDR3 is TGCGCCAGCAGCCAAGACGACTACAATGAGCAGTTCTTC. Protein: CASSQDDYNEQFF.

This chain connects TRBV30 to TRBJ1-6, with D hard to call. The CDR3 has 16 amino acids. Trimming shortened V by 4 bases and J by 0 bases, and 13 bases separated the two germline ends. The germline CDR1 and CDR2 sequences are GTSNPN and SVGIG (reference sequence). This chain's CDR3 is CAWKGTASSYNSPLHF. For the CDR3, the DNA is TGTGCCTGGAAGGGAACGGCGAGCTCCTATAATTCACCCCTCCACTTT.

The chain uses TRBV4-2 and TRBJ2-1, with a possible D match to TRBD2 (5 bases). Germline assignment: CDR1 LGHNA and CDR2 YNFKEQ. V was trimmed by 4 bases and J by 6 bases, leaving 16 bases between them. This CDR3 spans 15 amino acids. This chain's CDR3 is CASSLDYLSRNEQFF. As DNA, the CDR3 is TGTGCCAGCAGCCTAGACTACCTTAGCCGCAATGAGCAGTTCTTC.